These 5 T cell receptor beta chains originate from one sample sequenced in a study of lymphopenia after photon versus proton radiotherapy. Clones were read by immunoSEQ multiplex PCR, and TCRdb kept only the in-frame ones, dropping some. The sample lists roughly 14,000 clones, approximately 84% occurring once. The sample consisted of peripheral blood, taken from a patient treated with proton-based radiotherapy. The receptors originated from a man in his sixties or seventies with pancreatic cancer.

This chain connects TRBV27 to TRBJ1-1; D gene unclear. Trimming removed 4 bases from V and 4 bases from J, with 10 bases in between. Germline lookup yields CDR1 MNHEY and CDR2 SMNVEV (reference sequence). This CDR3 has 13 residues. This chain's CDR3 is CASSSRGSTEAFF. The CDR3 nucleotides read TGTGCCAGCAGTTCGAGAGGGAGCACTGAAGCTTTCTTT.

The CDR3 loop reads CASSQDSVGPYEQYF. CDR3 nucleotides: TGCGCCAGCAGCCAAGATAGCGTCGGTCCCTACGAGCAGTACTTC. The chain uses TRBV4-1 and TRBJ2-7, with D possibly TRBD2 on 5 matching bases. The CDR3 covers 15 residues. Germline V gene lookup returns CDR1 MGHRA and CDR2 YSYEKL. V was pared by 0 bases and J by 2 bases, with 11 bases between.

This sequence joins TRBV12-5 and TRBJ1-5, with 7 bases fitting TRBD1. Trimming took 3 bases from V and 3 from J; bases not matched to a gene: 11. This CDR3 comprises 17 residues. Germline V gene sequence: CDR1 LGHNT, CDR2 FRNRAP. The CDR3 nucleotides read TGTGCTAGTGGTTTTAATCCAAGACAGGGAGTCAATCAGCCCCAGCATTTT. Its protein product is CASGFNPRQGVNQPQHF.

The chain joins TRBV5-4 to TRBJ2-3; TRBD1 matches at 8 bases. The CDR3 runs 15 residues. Germline-derived CDR1 and CDR2 are SGHNT and YYREEE (reference sequence). V shed 0 bases, J shed 3 bases, and the junction held 3 bases outside the gene matches. The CDR3 DNA reads as TGTGCCAGCAGCTTGGACAGGGGGGTTACAGATACGCAGTATTTT. This sequence encodes CASSLDRGVTDTQYF.

The chain joins TRBV5-8 to TRBJ2-1; the match to TRBD2 covers 10 bases. Unmatched junction bases numbered 14, after V lost 4 bases and J lost 7 bases. CDR3 length: 17 amino acids. Germline-derived CDR1 and CDR2 are SGHTS and YDEGEE. The CDR3 DNA reads as TGTGCCAGCAGCGCCGCTCGGAGCGGGAGGGCCGGGAATGAGCAGTTCTTC. It encodes CASSAARSGRAGNEQFF. Drawing the rest from reference TRBV5-8 and TRBJ2-1, the complete variable domain is EAGVTQSPTHLIKTRGQQATLRCSPISGHTSVYWYQQALGLGLQFLLWYDEGEERNRGNFPPRFSGRQFPNYSSELNVNALELEDSALYLCASSAARSGRAGNEQFFGPGTRLTVL.